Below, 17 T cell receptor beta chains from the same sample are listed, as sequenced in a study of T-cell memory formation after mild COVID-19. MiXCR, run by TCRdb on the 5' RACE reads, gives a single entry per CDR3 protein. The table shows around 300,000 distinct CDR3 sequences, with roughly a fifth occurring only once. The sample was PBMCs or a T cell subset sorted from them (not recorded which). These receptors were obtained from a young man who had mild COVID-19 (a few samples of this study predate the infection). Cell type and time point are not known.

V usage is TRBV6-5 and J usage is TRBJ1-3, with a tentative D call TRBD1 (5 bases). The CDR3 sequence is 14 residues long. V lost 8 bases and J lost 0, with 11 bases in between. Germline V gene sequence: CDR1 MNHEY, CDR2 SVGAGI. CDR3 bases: TGTGCCAGCTTTGGGGGGTCCTCTGGAAACACCATATATTTT. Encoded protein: CASFGGSSGNTIYF.

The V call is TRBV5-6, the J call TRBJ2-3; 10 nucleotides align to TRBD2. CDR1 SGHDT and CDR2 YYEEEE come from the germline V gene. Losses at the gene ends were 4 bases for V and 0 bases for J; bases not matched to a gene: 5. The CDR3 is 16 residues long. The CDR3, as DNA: TGTGCCAGCAGCCGGGGACTAGCGACTAGCACAGATACGCAGTATTTT. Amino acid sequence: CASSRGLATSTDTQYF.

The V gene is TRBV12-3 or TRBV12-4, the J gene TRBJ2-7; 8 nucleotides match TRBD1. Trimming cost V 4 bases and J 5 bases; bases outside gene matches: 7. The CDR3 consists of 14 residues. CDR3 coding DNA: TGTGCCAGCAGTTCGGACAGGGTGTTTGACGAGCAGTACTTC. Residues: CASSSDRVFDEQYF.

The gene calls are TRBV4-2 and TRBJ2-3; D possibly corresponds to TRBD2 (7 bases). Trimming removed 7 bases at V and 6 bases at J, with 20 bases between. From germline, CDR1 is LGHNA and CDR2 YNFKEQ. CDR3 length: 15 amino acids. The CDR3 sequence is CASTRGRGYGDTQYF. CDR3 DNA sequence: TGTGCCAGCACTCGGGGGCGGGGGTACGGGGATACGCAGTATTTT.

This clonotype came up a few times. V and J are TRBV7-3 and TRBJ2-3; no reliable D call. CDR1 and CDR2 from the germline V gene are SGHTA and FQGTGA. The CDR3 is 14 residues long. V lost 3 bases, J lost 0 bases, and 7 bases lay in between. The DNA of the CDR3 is TGTGCCAGCAGCTTTGTTCCAAGCACAGATACGCAGTATTTT. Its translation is CASSFVPSTDTQYF.

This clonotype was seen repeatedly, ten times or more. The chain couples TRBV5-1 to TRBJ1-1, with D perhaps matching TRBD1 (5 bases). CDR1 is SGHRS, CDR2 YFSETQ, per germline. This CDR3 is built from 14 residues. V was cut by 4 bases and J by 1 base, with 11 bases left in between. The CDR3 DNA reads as TGCGCCAGCAGCCAAGACAGACCGAACACTGAAGCTTTCTTT. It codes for CASSQDRPNTEAFF.

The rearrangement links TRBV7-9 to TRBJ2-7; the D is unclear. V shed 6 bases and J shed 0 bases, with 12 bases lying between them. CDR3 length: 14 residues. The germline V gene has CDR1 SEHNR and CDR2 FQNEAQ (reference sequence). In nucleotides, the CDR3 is TGTGCCAGCAGTCTAACTGGCAGCTCCTACGAGCAGTACGTC. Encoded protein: CASSLTGSSYEQYV.

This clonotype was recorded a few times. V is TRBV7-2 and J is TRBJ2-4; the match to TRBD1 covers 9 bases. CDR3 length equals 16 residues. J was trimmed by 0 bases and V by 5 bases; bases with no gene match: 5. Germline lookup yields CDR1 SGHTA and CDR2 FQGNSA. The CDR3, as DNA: TGTGCCAGCAGCCCCCGACAGGGGGTAGCCAAAAACATTCAGTACTTC. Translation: CASSPRQGVAKNIQYF.

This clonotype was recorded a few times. The CDR3 reads CASSAGDGSYGYTF. CDR3 bases: TGTGCCAGCAGCGCAGGGGATGGGAGCTATGGCTACACCTTC. The V gene is TRBV9, the J gene TRBJ1-2; perhaps TRBD1 as D (6 bases). The V gene's germline CDR1 is SGDLS and CDR2 YYNGEE. V gave up 3 bases and J gave up 4 bases, with 13 bases separating them. This CDR3 region has 14 residues.

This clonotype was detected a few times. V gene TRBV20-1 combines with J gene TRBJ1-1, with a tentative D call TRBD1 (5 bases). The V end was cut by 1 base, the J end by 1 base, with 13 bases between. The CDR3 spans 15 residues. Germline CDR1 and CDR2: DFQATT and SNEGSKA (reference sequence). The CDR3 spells CSARGGEPKNTEAFF. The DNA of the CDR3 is TGCAGTGCTAGAGGGGGCGAGCCCAAGAACACTGAAGCTTTCTTT.

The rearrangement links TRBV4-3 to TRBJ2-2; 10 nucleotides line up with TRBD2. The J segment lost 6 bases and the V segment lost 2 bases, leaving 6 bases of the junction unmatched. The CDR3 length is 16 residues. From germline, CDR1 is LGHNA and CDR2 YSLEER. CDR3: CASSQRIAGGAGELFF. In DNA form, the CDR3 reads TGCGCCAGCAGCCAAAGGATAGCGGGGGGCGCCGGGGAGCTGTTTTTT.

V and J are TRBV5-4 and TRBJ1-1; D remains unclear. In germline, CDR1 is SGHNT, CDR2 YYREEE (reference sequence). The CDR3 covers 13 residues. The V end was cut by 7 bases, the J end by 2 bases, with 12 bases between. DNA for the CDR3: TGTGCCAGCCAAACAGCAATTAACACTGAAGCTTTCTTT. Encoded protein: CASQTAINTEAFF.

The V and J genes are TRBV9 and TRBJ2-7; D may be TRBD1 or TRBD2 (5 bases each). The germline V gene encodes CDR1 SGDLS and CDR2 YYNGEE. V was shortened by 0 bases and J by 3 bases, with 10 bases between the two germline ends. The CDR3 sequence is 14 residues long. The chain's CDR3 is CASSVGDANYEQYF. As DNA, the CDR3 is TGTGCCAGCAGCGTAGGGGACGCCAACTACGAGCAGTACTTC.

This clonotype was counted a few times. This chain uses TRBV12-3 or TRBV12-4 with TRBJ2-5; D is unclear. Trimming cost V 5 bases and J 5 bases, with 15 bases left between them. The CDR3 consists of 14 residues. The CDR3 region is CASSPRTSPETQYF. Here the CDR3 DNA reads TGTGCCAGCAGTCCCCGGACGTCTCCCGAGACCCAGTACTTC.

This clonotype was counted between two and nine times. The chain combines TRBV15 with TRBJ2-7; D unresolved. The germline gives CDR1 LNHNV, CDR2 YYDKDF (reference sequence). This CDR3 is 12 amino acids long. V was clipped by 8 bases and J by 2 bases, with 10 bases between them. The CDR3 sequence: CATPQNPYEQYF. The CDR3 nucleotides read TGTGCCACCCCACAGAACCCCTACGAGCAGTACTTC.

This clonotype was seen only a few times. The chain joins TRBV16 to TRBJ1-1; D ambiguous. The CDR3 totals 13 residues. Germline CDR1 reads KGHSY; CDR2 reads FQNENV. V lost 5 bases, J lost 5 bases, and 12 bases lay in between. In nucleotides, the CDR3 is TGTGCCAGCAGCGGAATGGAAAGGACTGAAGCTTTCTTT. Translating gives CASSGMERTEAFF.

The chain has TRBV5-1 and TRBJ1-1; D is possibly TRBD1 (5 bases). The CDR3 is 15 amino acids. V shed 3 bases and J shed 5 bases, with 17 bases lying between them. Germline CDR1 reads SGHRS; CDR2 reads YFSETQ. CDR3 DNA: TGCGCCAGCAGCTGGGGACTTTCCCCGGGGACTGAAGCTTTCTTT. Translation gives CASSWGLSPGTEAFF.